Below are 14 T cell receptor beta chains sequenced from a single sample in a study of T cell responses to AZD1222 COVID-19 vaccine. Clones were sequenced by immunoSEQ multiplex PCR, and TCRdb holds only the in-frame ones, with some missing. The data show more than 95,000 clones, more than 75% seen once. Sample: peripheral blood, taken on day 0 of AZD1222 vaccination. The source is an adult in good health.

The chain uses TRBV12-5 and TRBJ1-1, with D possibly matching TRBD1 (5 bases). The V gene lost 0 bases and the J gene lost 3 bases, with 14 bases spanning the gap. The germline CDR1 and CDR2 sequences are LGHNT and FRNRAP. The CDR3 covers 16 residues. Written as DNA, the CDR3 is TGTGCTAGTGGTTTGGTACTCGGCAGGGATTACACTGAAGCTTTCTTT. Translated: CASGLVLGRDYTEAFF.

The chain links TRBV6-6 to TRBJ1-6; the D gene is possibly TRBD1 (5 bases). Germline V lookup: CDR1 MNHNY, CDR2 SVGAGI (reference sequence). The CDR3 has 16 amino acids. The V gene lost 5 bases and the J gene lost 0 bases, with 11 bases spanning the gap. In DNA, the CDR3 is TGTGCCAGCAGTGGGGGAGCGAGCTCCTATAATTCACCCCTCCACTTT. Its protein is CASSGGASSYNSPLHF.

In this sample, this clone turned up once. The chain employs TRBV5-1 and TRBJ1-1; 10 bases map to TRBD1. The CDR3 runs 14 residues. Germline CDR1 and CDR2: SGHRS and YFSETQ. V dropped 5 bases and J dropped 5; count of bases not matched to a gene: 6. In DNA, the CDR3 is TGCGCCAGCAGGACCGGGACAGGGGTAACTGAAGCTTTCTTT. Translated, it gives CASRTGTGVTEAFF.

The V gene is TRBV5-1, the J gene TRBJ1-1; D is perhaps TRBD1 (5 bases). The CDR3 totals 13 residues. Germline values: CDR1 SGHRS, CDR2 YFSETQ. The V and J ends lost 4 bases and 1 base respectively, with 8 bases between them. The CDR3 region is CASSDQGNTEAFF. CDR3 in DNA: TGCGCCAGCAGCGACCAGGGGAACACTGAAGCTTTCTTT.

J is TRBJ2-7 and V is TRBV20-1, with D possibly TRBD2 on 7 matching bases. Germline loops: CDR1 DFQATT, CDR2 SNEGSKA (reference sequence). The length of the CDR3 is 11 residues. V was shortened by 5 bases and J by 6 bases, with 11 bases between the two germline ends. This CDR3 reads CSAWGGREQYF. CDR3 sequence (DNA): TGCAGTGCTTGGGGGGGGCGCGAGCAGTACTTC.

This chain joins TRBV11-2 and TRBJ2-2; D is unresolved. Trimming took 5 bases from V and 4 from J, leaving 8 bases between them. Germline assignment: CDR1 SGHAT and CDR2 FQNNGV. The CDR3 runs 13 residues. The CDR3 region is CASSPYTTGELFF. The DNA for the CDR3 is TGTGCCAGCAGCCCTTATACCACCGGGGAGCTGTTTTTT. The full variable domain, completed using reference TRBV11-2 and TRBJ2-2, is EAGVAQSPRYKIIEKRQSVAFWCNPISGHATLYWYQQILGQGPKLLIQFQNNGVVDDSQLPKDRFSAERLKGVDSTLKIQPAKLEDSAVYLCASSPYTTGELFFGEGSRLTVL.

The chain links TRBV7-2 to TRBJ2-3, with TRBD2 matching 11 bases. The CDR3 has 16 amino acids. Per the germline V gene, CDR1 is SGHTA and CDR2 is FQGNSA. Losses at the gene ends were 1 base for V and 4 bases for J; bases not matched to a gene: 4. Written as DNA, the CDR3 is TGTGCCAGCAGCTTAGTCCTAGCGGGAGGATCAGATACGCAGTATTTT. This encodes CASSLVLAGGSDTQYF.

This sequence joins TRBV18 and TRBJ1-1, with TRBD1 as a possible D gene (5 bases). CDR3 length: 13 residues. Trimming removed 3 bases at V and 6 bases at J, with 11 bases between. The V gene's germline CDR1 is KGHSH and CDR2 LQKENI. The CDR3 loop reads CASSPGGSSEAFF. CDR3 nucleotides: TGTGCCAGCTCACCCGGGGGGAGTTCTGAAGCTTTCTTT. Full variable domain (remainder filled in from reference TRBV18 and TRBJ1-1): NAGVMQNPRHLVRRRGQEARLRCSPMKGHSHVYWYRQLPEEGLKFMVYLQKENIIDESGMPKERFSAEFPKEGPSILRIQQVVRGDSAAYFCASSPGGSSEAFFGQGTRLTVV.

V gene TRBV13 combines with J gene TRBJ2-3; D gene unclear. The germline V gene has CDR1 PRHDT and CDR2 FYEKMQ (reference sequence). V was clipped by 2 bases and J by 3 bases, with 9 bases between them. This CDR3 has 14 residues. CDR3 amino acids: CASSLFTDTDTQYF. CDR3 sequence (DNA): TGTGCCAGCAGCTTATTTACGGATACAGATACGCAGTATTTT.

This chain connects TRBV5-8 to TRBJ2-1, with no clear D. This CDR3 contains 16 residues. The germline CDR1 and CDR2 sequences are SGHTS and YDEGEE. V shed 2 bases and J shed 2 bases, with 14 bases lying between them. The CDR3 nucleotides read TGTGCCAGCAGCTTTCCCCCTCCGGACGCCTACAATGAGCAGTTCTTC. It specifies CASSFPPPDAYNEQFF. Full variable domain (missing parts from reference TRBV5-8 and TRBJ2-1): EAGVTQSPTHLIKTRGQQATLRCSPISGHTSVYWYQQALGLGLQFLLWYDEGEERNRGNFPPRFSGRQFPNYSSELNVNALELEDSALYLCASSFPPPDAYNEQFFGPGTRLTVL.

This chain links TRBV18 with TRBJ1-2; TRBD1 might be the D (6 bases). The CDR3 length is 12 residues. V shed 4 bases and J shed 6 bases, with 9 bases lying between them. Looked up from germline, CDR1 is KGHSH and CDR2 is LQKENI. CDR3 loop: CASSLRQDGYTF. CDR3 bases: TGTGCCAGCTCACTCCGACAGGATGGCTACACCTTC. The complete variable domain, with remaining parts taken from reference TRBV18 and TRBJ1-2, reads NAGVMQNPRHLVRRRGQEARLRCSPMKGHSHVYWYRQLPEEGLKFMVYLQKENIIDESGMPKERFSAEFPKEGPSILRIQQVVRGDSAAYFCASSLRQDGYTFGSGTRLTVV.

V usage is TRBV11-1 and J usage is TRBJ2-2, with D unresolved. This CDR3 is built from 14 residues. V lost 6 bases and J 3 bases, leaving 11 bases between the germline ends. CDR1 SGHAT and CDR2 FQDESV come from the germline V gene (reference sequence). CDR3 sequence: CASRSSQYTGELFF. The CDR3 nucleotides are TGTGCCAGCAGATCAAGCCAGTACACCGGGGAGCTGTTTTTT.

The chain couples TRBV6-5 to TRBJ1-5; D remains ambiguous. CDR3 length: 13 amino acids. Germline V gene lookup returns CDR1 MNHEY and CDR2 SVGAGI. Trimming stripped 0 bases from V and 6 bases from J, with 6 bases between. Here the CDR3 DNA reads TGTGCCAGCAGTTACTCGGGGAGTCAGCCCCAGCATTTT. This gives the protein CASSYSGSQPQHF.

As DNA, the CDR3 is TGTGCCAGCAGCCTGGGACAGAGGCGCCCCAATGAGCAGTTCTTC. This sequence encodes CASSLGQRRPNEQFF. The rearrangement joins TRBV3-1 (or the pseudogene TRBV3-2) to TRBJ2-1, with 7 bases lining up with TRBD1. The J segment lost 6 bases and the V segment lost 4 bases, leaving 9 bases of the junction unmatched. The germline gives CDR1 LGHDT, CDR2 YNNKEL (reference sequence). The CDR3 is 15 residues long.